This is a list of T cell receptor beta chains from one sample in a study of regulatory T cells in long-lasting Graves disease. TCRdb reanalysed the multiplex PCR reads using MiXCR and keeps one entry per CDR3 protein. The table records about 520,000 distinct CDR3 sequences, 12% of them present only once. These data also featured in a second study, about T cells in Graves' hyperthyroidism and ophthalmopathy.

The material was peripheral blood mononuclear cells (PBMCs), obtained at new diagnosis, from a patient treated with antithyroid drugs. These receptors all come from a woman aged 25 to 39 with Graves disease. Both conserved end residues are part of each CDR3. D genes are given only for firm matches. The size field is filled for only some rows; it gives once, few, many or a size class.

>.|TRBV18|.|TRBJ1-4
TGTGCCAGCTCACGTCAGGAGCAAGAAAAACTGTTTTTT
CASSRQEQEKLFF
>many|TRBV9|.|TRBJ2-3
TGTGCCAGCAGCCTTGCGGTCCTCAACGGGGATACGCAGTATTTT
CASSLAVLNGDTQYF
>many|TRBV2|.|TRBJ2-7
TGTGCCAGCAGGACGTACGGGGGAACCCACTACGAGCAGTACTTC
CASRTYGGTHYEQYF
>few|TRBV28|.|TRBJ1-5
TGTGCCAGTACTTTTTACAGAAATCAGCCCCAGCATTTT
CASTFYRNQPQHF
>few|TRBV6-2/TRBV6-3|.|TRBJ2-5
TGTGCCAGCAGTTACTACAGGGTCCGGGAGACCCAGTACTTC
CASSYYRVRETQYF
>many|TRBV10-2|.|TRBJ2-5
TGCGCCAGCACTGGACAGGGCGGGGGGTACCAAGAGACCCAGTACTTC
CASTGQGGGYQETQYF
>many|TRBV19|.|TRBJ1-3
TGTGCCAGTAGTATCGGCTCTGGAAACACCATATATTTT
CASSIGSGNTIYF
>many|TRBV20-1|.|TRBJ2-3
TGCAGTGCTCGACGAGGGGGACACCGCCGCACAGATACGCAGTATTTT
CSARRGGHRRTDTQYF
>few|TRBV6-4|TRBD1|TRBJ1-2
TGTGCCAGCAGTGAAAAACAGGGGGCAATCTATGGCTACACCTTC
CASSEKQGAIYGYTF
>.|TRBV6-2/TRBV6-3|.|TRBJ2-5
TGTGCCAGCAGTTTATTACCGGTACGGGAGACCCAGTACTTC
CASSLLPVRETQYF
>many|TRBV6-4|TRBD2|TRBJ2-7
TGTGCCAGCAGTTTAGCGGGTCTCGAGCAGTACTTC
CASSLAGLEQYF
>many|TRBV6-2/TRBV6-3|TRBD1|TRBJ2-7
TGTGCCAGCAGTCAGGGACAGTCCCCTGGCGAGCAGTACTTC
CASSQGQSPGEQYF
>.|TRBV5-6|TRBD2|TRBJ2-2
TGTGCCAGCAGCTACGCCGGGGGACATCTTTCCCGGGAGGGTACCGGGGAGCTGTTTTTT
CASSYAGGHLSREGTGELFF
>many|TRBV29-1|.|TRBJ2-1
TGCAGCGTTGAGCGGCTAAATTCTAGCTACAATGAGCAGTTCTTC
CSVERLNSSYNEQFF
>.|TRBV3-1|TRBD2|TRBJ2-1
TGTGCCATCAGCCAAGATCTAGCGGGAGCAAGGACTTACAATGAGCAGTTCTTC
CAISQDLAGARTYNEQFF
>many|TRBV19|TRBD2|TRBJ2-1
TGTGCCAGTAGTTTCGGCCTAGCGGGCGTGAGCTCCTACAATGAGCAGTTCTTC
CASSFGLAGVSSYNEQFF
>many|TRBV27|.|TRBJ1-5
TGTGCCAGCAGCCCCATCGCCTCATTAAGCAATCAGCCCCAGCATTTT
CASSPIASLSNQPQHF
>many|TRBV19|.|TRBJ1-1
TGTGCCAGTAGTACCTCTTTGGGACACCTACCCGAAGCTTTCTTT
CASSTSLGHLPEAFF
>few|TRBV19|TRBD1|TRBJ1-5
TGTGCCAGTAGTGGCGAGTCGGGGACAGGGAAAGATCAGCCCCAGCATTTT
CASSGESGTGKDQPQHF
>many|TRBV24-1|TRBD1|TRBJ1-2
TGTGCCACCAGTGAACGTCCCGGGACAGGGAATAATGGCTACACCTTC
CATSERPGTGNNGYTF
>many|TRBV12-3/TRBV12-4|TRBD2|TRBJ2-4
TGTGCCAGCAGTCCCCCGGCGAGCGGGAGGATTAAAAACATTCAGTACTTC
CASSPPASGRIKNIQYF
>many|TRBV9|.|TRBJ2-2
TGTGCCAGCAGCGTCGAACCCGGGAGGAACACCGGGGAGCTGTTTTTT
CASSVEPGRNTGELFF
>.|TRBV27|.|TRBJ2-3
TGTGCCAGCAAACCCTGGGGGGAGGAAGGGACAGATACGCAGTATTTT
CASKPWGEEGTDTQYF
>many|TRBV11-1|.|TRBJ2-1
TGTGCCAGCAGCTTACGGACACGGGAATACAATGAGCAGTTCTTC
CASSLRTREYNEQFF
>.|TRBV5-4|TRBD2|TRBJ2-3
TGTGCCAGCAGCCCCCTGGGTCCAGCGGGGACAGATACGCAGTATTTT
CASSPLGPAGTDTQYF
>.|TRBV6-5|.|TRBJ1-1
TGTGCCAGCAGTTACCCTACCCCCGAAGCTTTCTTT
CASSYPTPEAFF
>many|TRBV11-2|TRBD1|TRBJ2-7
TGTGCCAGCAGCTTAGTCGACAGGGACTCCTACGAGCAGTACTTC
CASSLVDRDSYEQYF